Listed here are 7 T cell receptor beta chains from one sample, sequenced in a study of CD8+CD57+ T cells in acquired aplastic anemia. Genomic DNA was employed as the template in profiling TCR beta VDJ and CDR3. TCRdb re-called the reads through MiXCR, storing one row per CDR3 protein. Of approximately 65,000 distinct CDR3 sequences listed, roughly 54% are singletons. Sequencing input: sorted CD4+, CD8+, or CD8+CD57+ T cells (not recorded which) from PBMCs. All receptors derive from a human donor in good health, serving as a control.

CDR3 residues: CASSPAGLGNQPQHF. The CDR3 DNA reads TGTGCCAGTAGTCCGGCCGGGCTTGGCAATCAGCCCCAGCATTTT. The rearrangement uses TRBV19 and TRBJ1-5; D unclear. The CDR3 is 15 residues long. The V end lost 5 bases, the J end lost 2 bases, and 13 bases lay between the germline ends. The germline CDR1 and CDR2 sequences are LNHDA and SQIVND (reference sequence).

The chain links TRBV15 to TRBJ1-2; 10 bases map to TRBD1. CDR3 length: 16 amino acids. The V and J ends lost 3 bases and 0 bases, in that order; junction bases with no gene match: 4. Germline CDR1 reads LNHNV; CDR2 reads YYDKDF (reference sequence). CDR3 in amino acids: CATSRDRGKANYGYTF. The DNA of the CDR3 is TGTGCCACCAGCAGGGACAGGGGGAAAGCTAACTATGGCTACACCTTC.

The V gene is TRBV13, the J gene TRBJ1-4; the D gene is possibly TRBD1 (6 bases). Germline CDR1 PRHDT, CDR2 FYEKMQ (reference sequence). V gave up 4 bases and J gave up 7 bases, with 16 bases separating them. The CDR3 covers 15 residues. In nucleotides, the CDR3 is TGTGCCAGCAGCTCGTTTACAGGGAACGGTGAAAAACTGTTTTTT. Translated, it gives CASSSFTGNGEKLFF.

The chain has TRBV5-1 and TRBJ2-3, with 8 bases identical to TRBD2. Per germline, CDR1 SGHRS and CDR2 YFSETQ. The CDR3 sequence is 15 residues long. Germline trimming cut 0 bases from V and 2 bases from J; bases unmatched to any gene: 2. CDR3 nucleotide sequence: TGCGCCAGCAGCTTGGTGACTAGCGACACAGATACGCAGTATTTT. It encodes CASSLVTSDTDTQYF.

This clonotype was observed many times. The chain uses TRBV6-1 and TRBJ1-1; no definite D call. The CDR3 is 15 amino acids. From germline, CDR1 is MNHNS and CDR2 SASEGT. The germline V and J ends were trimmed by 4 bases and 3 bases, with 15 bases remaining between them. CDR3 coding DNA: TGTGCCAGCAGTGGTCCCGACATGAGGGACACTGAAGCTTTCTTT. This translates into CASSGPDMRDTEAFF.

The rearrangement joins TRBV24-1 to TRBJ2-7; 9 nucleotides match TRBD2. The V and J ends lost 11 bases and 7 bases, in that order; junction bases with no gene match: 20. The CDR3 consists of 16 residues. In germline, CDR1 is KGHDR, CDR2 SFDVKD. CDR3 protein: CASSPRAGGGTGEQYF. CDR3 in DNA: TGTGCCAGCAGCCCCAGAGCGGGAGGTGGGACCGGGGAGCAGTACTTC.

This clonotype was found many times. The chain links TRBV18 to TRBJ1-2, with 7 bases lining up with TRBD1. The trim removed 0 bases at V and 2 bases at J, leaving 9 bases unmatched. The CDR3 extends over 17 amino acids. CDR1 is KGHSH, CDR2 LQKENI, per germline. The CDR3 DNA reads TGTGCCAGCTCACCACCGATCGCCTCGACAGGGAACTATGGCTACACCTTC. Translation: CASSPPIASTGNYGYTF.